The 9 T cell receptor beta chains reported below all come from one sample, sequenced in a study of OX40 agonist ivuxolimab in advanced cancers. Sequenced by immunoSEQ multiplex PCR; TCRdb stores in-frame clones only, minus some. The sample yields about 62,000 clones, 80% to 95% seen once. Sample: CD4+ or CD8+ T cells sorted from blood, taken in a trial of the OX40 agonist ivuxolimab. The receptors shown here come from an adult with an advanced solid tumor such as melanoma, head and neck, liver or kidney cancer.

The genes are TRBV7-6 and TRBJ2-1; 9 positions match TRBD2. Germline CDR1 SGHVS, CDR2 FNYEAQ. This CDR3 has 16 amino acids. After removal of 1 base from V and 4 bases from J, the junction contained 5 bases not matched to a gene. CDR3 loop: CASSLGTSGPYNEQFF. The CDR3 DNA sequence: TGTGCCAGCAGCTTAGGCACTAGCGGGCCGTACAATGAGCAGTTCTTC. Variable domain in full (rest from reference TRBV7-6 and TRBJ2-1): GAGVSQSPRYKVTKRGQDVALRCDPISGHVSLYWYRQALGQGPEFLTYFNYEAQQDKSGLPNDRFSAERPEGSISTLTIQRTEQRDSAMYRCASSLGTSGPYNEQFFGPGTRLTVL.

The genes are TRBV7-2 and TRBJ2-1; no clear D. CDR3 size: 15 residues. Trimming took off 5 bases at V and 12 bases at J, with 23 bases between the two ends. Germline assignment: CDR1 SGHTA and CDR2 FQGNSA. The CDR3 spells CASSLLAPPHLGQFF. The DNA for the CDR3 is TGTGCCAGCAGCCTCCTTGCTCCCCCCCACCTTGGGCAGTTCTTC.

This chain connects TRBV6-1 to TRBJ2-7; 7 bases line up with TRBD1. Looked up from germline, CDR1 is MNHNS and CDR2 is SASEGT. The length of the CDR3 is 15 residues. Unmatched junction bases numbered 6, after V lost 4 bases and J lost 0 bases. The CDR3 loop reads CASSAQQGSSYEQYF. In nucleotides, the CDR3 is TGTGCCAGCAGTGCCCAACAGGGGAGCTCCTACGAGCAGTACTTC.

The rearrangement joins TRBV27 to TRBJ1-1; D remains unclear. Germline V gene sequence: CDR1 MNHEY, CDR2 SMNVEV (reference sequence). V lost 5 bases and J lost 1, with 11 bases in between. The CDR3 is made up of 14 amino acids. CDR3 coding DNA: TGTGCCAGCAGTACCTCTATCAGGAACACTGAAGCTTTCTTT. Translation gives CASSTSIRNTEAFF.

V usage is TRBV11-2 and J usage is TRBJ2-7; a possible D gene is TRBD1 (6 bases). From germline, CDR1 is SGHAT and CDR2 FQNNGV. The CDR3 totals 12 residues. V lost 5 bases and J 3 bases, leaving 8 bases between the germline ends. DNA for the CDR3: TGTGCCAGCAGCAAGGACAGCTACGAGCAGTACTTC. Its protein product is CASSKDSYEQYF.

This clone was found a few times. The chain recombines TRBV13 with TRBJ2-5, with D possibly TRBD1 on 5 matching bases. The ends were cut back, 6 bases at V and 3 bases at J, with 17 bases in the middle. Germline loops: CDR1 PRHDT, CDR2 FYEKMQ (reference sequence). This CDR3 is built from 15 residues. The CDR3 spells CASSMMSRVEETQYF. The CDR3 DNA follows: TGTGCCAGCAGTATGATGAGCAGGGTGGAAGAGACCCAGTACTTC.

CDR3 DNA: TGTGCCAGCAGCTACGGACTAGCGGGGGCCTACGAGCAGTACTTC. It is translated as CASSYGLAGAYEQYF. This chain joins TRBV11-2 and TRBJ2-7; 13 bases fit TRBD2. The CDR3 runs 15 residues. Germline V gene lookup returns CDR1 SGHAT and CDR2 FQNNGV. V was clipped by 4 bases and J by 2 bases; unmatched bases: 2.

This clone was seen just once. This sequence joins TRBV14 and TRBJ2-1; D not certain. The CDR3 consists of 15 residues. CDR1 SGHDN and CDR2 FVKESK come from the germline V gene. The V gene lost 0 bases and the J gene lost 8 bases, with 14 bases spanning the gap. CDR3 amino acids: CASSQDFGPRDEQFF. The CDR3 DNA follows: TGTGCCAGCAGCCAAGATTTCGGGCCTAGGGATGAGCAGTTCTTC.

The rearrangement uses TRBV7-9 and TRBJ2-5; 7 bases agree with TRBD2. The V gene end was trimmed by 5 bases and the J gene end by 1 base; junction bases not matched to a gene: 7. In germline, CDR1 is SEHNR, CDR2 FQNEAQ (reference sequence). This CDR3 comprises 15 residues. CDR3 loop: CASSTTSVAQETQYF. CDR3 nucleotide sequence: TGTGCCAGCAGCACCACTAGCGTCGCCCAAGAGACCCAGTACTTC.